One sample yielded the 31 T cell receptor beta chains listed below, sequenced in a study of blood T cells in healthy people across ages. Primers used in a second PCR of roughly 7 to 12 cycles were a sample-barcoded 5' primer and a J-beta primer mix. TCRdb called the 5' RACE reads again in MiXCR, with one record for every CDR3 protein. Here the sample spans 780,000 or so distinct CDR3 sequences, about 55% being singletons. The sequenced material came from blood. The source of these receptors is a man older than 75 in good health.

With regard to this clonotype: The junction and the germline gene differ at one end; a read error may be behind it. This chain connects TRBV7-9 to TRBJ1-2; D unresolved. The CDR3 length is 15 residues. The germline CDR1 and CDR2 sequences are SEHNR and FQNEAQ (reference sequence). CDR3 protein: CASSLGTQANYGYTF. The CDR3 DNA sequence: TGTGCTAGCAGCTTAGGTACTCAAGCTAACTATGGCTACACCTTC.

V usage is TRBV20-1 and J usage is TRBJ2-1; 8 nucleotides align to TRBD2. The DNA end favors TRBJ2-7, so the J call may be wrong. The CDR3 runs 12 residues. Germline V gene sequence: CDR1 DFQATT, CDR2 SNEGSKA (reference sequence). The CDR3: CSASRGGSEQYF. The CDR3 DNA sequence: TGCAGTGCTAGTCGGGGGGGAAGCGAGCAGTACTTC.

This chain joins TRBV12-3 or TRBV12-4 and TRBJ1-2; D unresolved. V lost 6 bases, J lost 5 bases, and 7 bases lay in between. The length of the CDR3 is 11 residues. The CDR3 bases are TGTGCCAGCAGATCGGCTTATGGCTACACCTTC. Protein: CASRSAYGYTF.

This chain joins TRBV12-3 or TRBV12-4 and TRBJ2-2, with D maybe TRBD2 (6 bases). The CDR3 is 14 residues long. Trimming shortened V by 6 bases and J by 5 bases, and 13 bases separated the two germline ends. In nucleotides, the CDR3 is TGTGCCAGCAGCCCTCACGCGGGGACCGGGGAGCTGTTTTTT. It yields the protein CASSPHAGTGELFF.

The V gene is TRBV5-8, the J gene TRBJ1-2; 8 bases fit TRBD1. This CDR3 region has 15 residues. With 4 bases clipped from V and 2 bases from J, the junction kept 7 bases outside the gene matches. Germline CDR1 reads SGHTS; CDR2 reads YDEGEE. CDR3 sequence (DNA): TGTGCCAGCAGCCTGATGACAGGGGCCAACTATGGCTACACCTTC. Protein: CASSLMTGANYGYTF.

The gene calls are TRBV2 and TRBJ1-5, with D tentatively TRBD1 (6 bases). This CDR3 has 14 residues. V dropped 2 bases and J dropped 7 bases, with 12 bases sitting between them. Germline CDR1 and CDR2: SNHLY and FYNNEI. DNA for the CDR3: TGTGCCAGCAGTGAAAGGTCCGGGGGCCAGCCCCAGCATTTT. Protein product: CASSERSGGQPQHF.

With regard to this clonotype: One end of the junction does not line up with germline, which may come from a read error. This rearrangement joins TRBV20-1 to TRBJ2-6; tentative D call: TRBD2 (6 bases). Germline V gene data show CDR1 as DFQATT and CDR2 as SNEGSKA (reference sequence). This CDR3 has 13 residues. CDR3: CSARGGGAHVLTF. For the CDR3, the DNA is TGCAGTGCTAGAGGTGGAGGGGCCCACGTCCTGACTTTC.

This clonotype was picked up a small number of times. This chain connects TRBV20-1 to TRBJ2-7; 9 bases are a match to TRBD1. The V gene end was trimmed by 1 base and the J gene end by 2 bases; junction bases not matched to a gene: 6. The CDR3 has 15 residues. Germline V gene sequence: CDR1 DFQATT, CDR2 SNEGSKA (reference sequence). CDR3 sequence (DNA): TGCAGTGCTAGAGCCGCGGGACAGGGTGCCTACGAGCAGTACTTC. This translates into CSARAAGQGAYEQYF.

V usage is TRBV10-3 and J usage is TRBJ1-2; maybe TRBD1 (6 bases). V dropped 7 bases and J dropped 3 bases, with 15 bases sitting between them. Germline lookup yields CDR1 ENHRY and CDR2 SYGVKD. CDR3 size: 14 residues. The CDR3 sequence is CAITDGDMDYGYTF. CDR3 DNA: TGTGCCATCACCGACGGGGACATGGACTATGGCTACACCTTC.

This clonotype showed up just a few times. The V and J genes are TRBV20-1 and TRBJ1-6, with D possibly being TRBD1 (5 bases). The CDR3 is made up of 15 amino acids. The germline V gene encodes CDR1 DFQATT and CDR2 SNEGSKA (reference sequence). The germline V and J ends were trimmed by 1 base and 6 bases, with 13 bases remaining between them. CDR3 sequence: CSARATGHSNSPLHF. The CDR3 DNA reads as TGCAGTGCTAGAGCCACCGGACATAGTAATTCACCCCTCCACTTT.

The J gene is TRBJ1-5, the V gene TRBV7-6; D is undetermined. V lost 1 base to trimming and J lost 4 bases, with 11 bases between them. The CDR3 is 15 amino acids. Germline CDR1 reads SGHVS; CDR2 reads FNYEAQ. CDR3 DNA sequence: TGTGCCAGCAGCTTAGAAGGAGGTCAGAATCAGCCCCAGCATTTT. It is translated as CASSLEGGQNQPQHF.

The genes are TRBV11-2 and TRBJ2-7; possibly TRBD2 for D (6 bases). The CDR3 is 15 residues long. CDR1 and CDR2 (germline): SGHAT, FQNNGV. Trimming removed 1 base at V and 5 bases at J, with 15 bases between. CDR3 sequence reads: CASSLAGGSGDEQYF. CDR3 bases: TGTGCCAGCAGCTTAGCGGGCGGGTCGGGAGACGAGCAGTACTTC.

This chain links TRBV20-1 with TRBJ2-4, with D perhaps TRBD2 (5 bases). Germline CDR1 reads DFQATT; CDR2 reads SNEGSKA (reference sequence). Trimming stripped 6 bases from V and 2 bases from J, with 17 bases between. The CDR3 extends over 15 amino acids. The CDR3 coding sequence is TGCAGTGCCGACCCCGCCGGGGATACCAAAAACATTCAGTACTTC. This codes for CSADPAGDTKNIQYF.

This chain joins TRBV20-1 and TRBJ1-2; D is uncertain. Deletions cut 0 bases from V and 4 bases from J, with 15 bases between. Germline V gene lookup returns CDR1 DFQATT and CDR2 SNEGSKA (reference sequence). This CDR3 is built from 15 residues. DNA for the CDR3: TGCAGTGCTAGAGATAGCGGTTTTTCGGGCTATGGCTACACCTTC. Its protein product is CSARDSGFSGYGYTF.

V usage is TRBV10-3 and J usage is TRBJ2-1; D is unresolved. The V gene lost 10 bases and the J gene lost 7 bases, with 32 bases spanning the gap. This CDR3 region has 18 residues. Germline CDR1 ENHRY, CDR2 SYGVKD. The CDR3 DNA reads TGTGCCAGCGATCGAAAAGGTCTGGGTAGCCCCAACCAGAATGAGCAGTTCTTC. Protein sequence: CASDRKGLGSPNQNEQFF.

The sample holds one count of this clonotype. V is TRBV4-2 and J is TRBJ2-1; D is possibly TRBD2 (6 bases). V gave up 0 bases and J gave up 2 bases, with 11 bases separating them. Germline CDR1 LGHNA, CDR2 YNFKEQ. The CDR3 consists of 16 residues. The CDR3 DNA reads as TGTGCCAGCAGCCAAGATCGCGGCGGGGCCTACAATGAGCAGTTCTTC. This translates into CASSQDRGGAYNEQFF.

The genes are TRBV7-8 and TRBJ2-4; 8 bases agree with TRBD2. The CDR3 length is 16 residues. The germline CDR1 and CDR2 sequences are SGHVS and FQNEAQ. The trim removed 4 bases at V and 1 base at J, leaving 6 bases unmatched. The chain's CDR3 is CASSSSSGWAKNIQYF. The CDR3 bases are TGTGCCAGCAGCTCCTCTAGCGGGTGGGCCAAAAACATTCAGTACTTC. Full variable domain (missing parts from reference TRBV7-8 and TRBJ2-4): GAGVSQSPRYKVAKRGQDVALRCDPISGHVSLFWYQQALGQGPEFLTYFQNEAQLDKSGLPSDRFFAERPEGSVSTLKIQRTQQEDSAVYLCASSSSSGWAKNIQYFGAGTRLSVL.

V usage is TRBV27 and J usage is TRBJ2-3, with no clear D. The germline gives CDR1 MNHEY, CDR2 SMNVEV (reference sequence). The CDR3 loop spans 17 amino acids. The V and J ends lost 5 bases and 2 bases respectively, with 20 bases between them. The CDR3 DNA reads TGTGCCAGCAGTCGCGCCCCCTCTCCGAATCCCACAGATACGCAGTATTTT. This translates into CASSRAPSPNPTDTQYF.

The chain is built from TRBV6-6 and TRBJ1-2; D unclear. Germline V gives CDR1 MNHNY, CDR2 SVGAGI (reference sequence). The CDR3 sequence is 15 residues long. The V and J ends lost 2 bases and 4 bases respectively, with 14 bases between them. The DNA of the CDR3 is TGTGCCAGCAGTTACGGAGCGATTTATAGCTATGGCTACACCTTC. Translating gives CASSYGAIYSYGYTF.

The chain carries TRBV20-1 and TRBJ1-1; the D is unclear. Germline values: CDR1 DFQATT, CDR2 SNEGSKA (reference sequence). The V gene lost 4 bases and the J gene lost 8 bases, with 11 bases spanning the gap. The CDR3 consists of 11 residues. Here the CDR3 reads CSATPNPEAFF. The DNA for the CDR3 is TGCAGTGCTACCCCGAACCCCGAAGCTTTCTTT.

CDR3 protein: CASSLEGQGGDTQYF. CDR3 nucleotides: TGCGCCAGCAGCTTGGAAGGACAGGGGGGGGATACGCAGTATTTT. This chain connects TRBV5-1 to TRBJ2-3, with TRBD1 matching 10 bases. CDR3 size: 15 residues. V dropped 0 bases and J dropped 6; count of bases not matched to a gene: 4. Per germline, CDR1 SGHRS and CDR2 YFSETQ.

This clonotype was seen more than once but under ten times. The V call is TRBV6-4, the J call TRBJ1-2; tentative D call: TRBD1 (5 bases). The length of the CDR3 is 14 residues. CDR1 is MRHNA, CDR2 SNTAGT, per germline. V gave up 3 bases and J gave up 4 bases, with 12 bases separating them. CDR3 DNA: TGTGCCAGCAGTGATAGGGGAGGGAGCTATGGCTACACCTTC. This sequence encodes CASSDRGGSYGYTF.

The CDR3 region is CASSLGLTSTDTQYF. In nucleotides, the CDR3 is TGCGCCAGCAGCTTGGGGCTCACTAGCACAGATACGCAGTATTTT. The gene calls are TRBV5-1 and TRBJ2-3; D gene ambiguous. Trimming removed 0 bases from V and 0 bases from J, with 8 bases in between. In germline, CDR1 is SGHRS, CDR2 YFSETQ. The CDR3 spans 15 residues.

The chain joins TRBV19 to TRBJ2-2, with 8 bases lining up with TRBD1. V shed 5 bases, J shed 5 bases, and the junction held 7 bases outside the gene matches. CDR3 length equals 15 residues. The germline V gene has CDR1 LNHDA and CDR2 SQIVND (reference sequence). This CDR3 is CASSQSRGLTGELFF. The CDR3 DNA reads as TGTGCCAGTAGTCAGTCCAGGGGGCTGACCGGGGAGCTGTTTTTT.

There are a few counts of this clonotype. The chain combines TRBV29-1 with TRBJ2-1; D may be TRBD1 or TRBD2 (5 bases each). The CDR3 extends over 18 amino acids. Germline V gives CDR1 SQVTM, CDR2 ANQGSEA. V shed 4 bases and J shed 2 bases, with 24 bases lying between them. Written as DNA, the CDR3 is TGCAGCGTTGCCTCCGTCCAGCCCGGGGCTCGTACCTACAATGAGCAGTTCTTC. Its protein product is CSVASVQPGARTYNEQFF.

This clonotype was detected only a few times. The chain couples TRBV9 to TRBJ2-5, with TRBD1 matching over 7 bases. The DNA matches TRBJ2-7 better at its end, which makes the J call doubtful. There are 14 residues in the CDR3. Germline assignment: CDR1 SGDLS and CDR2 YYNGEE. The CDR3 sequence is CASSPTGKTYEQYF. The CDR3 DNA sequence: TGTGCCAGCAGCCCGACAGGGAAAACCTACGAGCAGTACTTC.

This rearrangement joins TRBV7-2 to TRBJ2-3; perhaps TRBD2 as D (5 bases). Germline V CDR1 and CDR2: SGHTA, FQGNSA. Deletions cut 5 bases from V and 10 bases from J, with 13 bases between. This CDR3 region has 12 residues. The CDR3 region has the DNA TGTGCCAGCAGCATAAGACCCGGGGCGCAGTATTTT. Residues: CASSIRPGAQYF.

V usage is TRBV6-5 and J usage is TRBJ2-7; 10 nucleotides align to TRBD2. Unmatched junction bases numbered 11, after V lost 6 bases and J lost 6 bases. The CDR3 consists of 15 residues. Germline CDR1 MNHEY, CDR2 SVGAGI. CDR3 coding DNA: TGTGCCAGCAGCCGTGAAGCGGGAGGGCAAGTCGAGCAGTACTTC. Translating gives CASSREAGGQVEQYF.

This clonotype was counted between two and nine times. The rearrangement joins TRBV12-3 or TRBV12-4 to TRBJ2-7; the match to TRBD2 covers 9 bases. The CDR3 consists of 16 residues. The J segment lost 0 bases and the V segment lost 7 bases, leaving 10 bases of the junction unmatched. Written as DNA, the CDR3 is TGTGCCAGCACCTTGGGTAGCGGGAGTAGCTCCTACGAGCAGTACTTC. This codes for CASTLGSGSSSYEQYF.

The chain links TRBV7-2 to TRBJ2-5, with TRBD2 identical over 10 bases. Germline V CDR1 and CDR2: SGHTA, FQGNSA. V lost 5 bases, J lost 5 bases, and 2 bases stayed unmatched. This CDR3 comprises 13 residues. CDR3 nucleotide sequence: TGTGCCAGCAGCCAACTAGCGGGGGAGACCCAGTACTTC. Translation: CASSQLAGETQYF.

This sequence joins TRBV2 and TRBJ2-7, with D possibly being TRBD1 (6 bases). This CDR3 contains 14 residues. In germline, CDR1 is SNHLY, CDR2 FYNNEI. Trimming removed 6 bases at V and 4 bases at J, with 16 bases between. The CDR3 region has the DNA TGTGCCAGCAGCCGCTCGGGACAACTTTACGAGCAGTACTTC. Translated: CASSRSGQLYEQYF.